Presented here are 18 T cell receptor beta chains from one specimen sequenced in a study of beta chain features in type 1 diabetes. Study-wide points: Within each of all four CD4+ subsets, Type 1 diabetes patients had TCRB CDR3s that were moderately but significantly shorter.

Reverse transcribing all isolated RNA meant expressed TCRB transcripts were sequenced. Method: immunoSEQ multiplex PCR; TCRdb's copy keeps in-frame clones and lacks some. This table has approximately 250,000 clones, about a tenth appearing once. These receptors have no known antigen. Sequences were obtained from naive CD4+ T cells from blood. The receptors here all came from a man aged 25-45 years with type 1 diabetes.

This clone was found a few times. This sample also contains other DNA sequences that code for the same CDR3. This chain uses TRBV7-2 with TRBJ2-5, with 7 bases that match TRBD1. The CDR3 runs to 13 residues. The germline CDR1 and CDR2 sequences are SGHTA and FQGNSA. V was clipped by 4 bases and J by 2 bases; unmatched bases: 1. In nucleotides, the CDR3 is TGTGCCAGCAGCTCGGGACAGCAAGAGACCCAGTACTTC. It is translated as CASSSGQQETQYF.

The CDR3 nucleotides read TGTGCCAGTAGTGCGACAGGGACCTCCTACGAGCAGTACTTC. Its protein product is CASSATGTSYEQYF. The genes are TRBV19 and TRBJ2-7, with 7 nucleotides matching TRBD1. V lost 5 bases, J lost 0 bases, and 4 bases stayed unmatched. This CDR3 has 14 amino acids. The V gene's germline CDR1 is LNHDA and CDR2 SQIVND (reference sequence).

This clone occurred a few times. The rearrangement joins TRBV5-1 to TRBJ2-7; no firm D call. The V gene lost 1 base and the J gene lost 5 bases, with 7 bases spanning the gap. This CDR3 has 12 amino acids. The germline V gene encodes CDR1 SGHRS and CDR2 YFSETQ. CDR3 nucleotides: TGCGCCAGCAGCTTGAATGGGCACGAGCAGTACTTC. Its translation: CASSLNGHEQYF.

Only a few counts were recorded for this clone. This chain joins TRBV30 and TRBJ2-7; TRBD2 matches 10 bases. With V trimmed by 5 bases and J by 4 bases, 8 bases remained unmatched. This CDR3 region has 14 residues. Per the germline V gene, CDR1 is GTSNPN and CDR2 is SVGIG (reference sequence). The CDR3 DNA follows: TGTGCCTGGGAACGGCTAGCGGGGGAGTACGAGCAGTACTTC. Its translation: CAWERLAGEYEQYF.

The chain carries TRBV7-2 and TRBJ1-5; D unresolved. CDR1 SGHTA and CDR2 FQGNSA come from the germline V gene. Deletions cut 0 bases from V and 5 bases from J, with 5 bases between. The CDR3 is 13 amino acids. The CDR3 DNA reads TGTGCCAGCAGCTTAGCCGGGGATCAGCCCCAGCATTTT. This translates into CASSLAGDQPQHF.

The genes are TRBV4-2 and TRBJ2-2; D is perhaps TRBD1 (6 bases). With 1 base removed from V and 5 bases from J, the gap between germline ends came to 11 bases. Germline loops: CDR1 LGHNA, CDR2 YNFKEQ. The CDR3 is made up of 15 amino acids. The chain's CDR3 is CASSQAPTGTGELFF. The CDR3, as DNA: TGTGCCAGCAGCCAAGCCCCCACAGGGACCGGGGAGCTGTTTTTT.

This clone was observed a handful of times. This chain connects TRBV7-9 to TRBJ1-1; the D gene is possibly TRBD1 (5 bases). The ends were cut back, 5 bases at V and 5 bases at J, with 12 bases in the middle. This CDR3 spans 13 amino acids. Germline CDR1 is SEHNR and CDR2 is FQNEAQ (reference sequence). As DNA, the CDR3 is TGTGCCAGCAGCGTCCAGGGAAAAACTGAAGCTTTCTTT. This sequence encodes CASSVQGKTEAFF.

The V and J genes are TRBV7-9 and TRBJ2-5; TRBD2 is a possible D gene (6 bases). V dropped 5 bases and J dropped 4 bases, with 14 bases sitting between them. Germline V gene lookup returns CDR1 SEHNR and CDR2 FQNEAQ (reference sequence). This CDR3 has 14 amino acids. The CDR3: CASSPTTSVETQYF. The CDR3 DNA sequence: TGTGCCAGCAGCCCAACGACTAGTGTAGAGACCCAGTACTTC.

This chain uses TRBV28 with TRBJ1-4; 9 bases line up with TRBD1. CDR1 MDHEN and CDR2 SYDVKM come from the germline V gene. Losses at the gene ends were 6 bases for V and 5 bases for J; bases not matched to a gene: 10. The length of the CDR3 is 16 residues. This CDR3 reads CASRTPSGTGNEKLFF. DNA for the CDR3: TGTGCCAGCAGAACGCCCTCCGGGACAGGGAATGAAAAACTGTTTTTT.

This clone was counted a few times. The chain employs TRBV7-2 and TRBJ2-3; 7 bases fit TRBD1. Germline assignment: CDR1 SGHTA and CDR2 FQGNSA. The CDR3 is 12 amino acids. V dropped 3 bases and J dropped 14; count of bases not matched to a gene: 8. The CDR3 loop is CASSFSGTALYF. The DNA of the CDR3 is TGTGCCAGCAGCTTTTCCGGGACAGCGTTGTATTTT.

This clone was detected a few times. CDR3 bases: TGTGCCAGCAGCTTGACGGCGGGACTTGAAGAGACCCAGTACTTC. Translated, it gives CASSLTAGLEETQYF. The chain recombines TRBV5-4 with TRBJ2-5; D is perhaps TRBD2 (6 bases). Germline CDR1 SGHNT, CDR2 YYREEE (reference sequence). Trimming pared 1 base from V and 3 bases from J, leaving 13 bases between. There are 15 residues in the CDR3. The full variable domain, with the rest looked up from reference TRBV5-4 and TRBJ2-5, is ETGVTQSPTHLIKTRGQQVTLRCSSQSGHNTVSWYQQALGQGPQFIFQYYREEENGRGNFPPRFSGLQFPNYSSELNVNALELDDSALYLCASSLTAGLEETQYFGPGTRLLVL.

This clone occurred a few times. The CDR3 DNA follows: TGTGCCATCAGTGAGAGCGAGGCTTATGGCTACACCTTC. This translates into CAISESEAYGYTF. This sequence joins TRBV10-3 and TRBJ1-2; D not certain. The V end was cut by 2 bases, the J end by 5 bases, with 9 bases between. CDR3 length equals 13 residues. CDR1 ENHRY and CDR2 SYGVKD come from the germline V gene.

This rearrangement joins TRBV2 to TRBJ1-2, with 7 bases aligning to TRBD1. The CDR3 runs 12 residues. The V and J ends lost 8 bases and 4 bases, in that order; junction bases with no gene match: 4. Germline V gives CDR1 SNHLY, CDR2 FYNNEI. The CDR3 sequence: CASRRGFYGYTF. The DNA for the CDR3 is TGTGCCAGCCGCAGGGGGTTCTATGGCTACACCTTC.

The chain links TRBV30 to TRBJ1-1; a weak D match, TRBD1 (6 bases). Germline loops: CDR1 GTSNPN, CDR2 SVGIG (reference sequence). The CDR3 runs 14 residues. The germline V and J ends were trimmed by 5 bases and 8 bases, with 21 bases remaining between them. Here the CDR3 reads CAWLGGGPDGEAFF. In DNA form, the CDR3 reads TGTGCCTGGCTCGGGGGGGGGCCGGATGGAGAAGCTTTCTTT.

The gene calls are TRBV21-1 and TRBJ2-3; TRBD2 is taken as the D call from the table, unchecked against the DNA. TRBV21-1 is annotated as a pseudogene. The CDR3 covers 15 residues. The CDR3 nucleotides are TGTGCCAGCAGCAAACCCGCCGGGGAGGTCAATACGCAGTATTTT. This translates into CASSKPAGEVNTQYF.

In this sample, this clone turned up a few times. CDR3 sequence reads: CASSQDPSRRDRGDTEAFF. Here the CDR3 DNA reads TGCGCCAGCAGCCAAGATCCTTCCAGGCGGGACAGAGGGGACACTGAAGCTTTCTTT. V gene TRBV4-3 combines with J gene TRBJ1-1; 7 bases are shared with TRBD1. This CDR3 contains 19 residues. V was clipped by 0 bases and J by 3 bases; unmatched bases: 16. Germline V gives CDR1 LGHNA, CDR2 YSLEER.

The gene calls are TRBV2 and TRBJ2-5, with 10 bases that match TRBD2. The CDR3 runs 16 residues. Losses at the gene ends were 5 bases for V and 3 bases for J; bases not matched to a gene: 9. Germline loops: CDR1 SNHLY, CDR2 FYNNEI. Written as DNA, the CDR3 is TGTGCCAGCAGTTCTTTAGCGGGGGGCCTTAAAGAGACCCAGTACTTC. As protein: CASSSLAGGLKETQYF. Full variable domain (missing parts from reference TRBV2 and TRBJ2-5): EPEVTQTPSHQVTQMGQEVILRCVPISNHLYFYWYRQILGQKVEFLVSFYNNEISEKSEIFDDQFSVERPDGSNFTLKIRSTKLEDSAMYFCASSSLAGGLKETQYFGPGTRLLVL.

V gene TRBV7-8 combines with J gene TRBJ1-5, with D perhaps matching TRBD1 (6 bases). Germline V CDR1 and CDR2: SGHVS, FQNEAQ. There are 16 residues in the CDR3. V was trimmed by 0 bases and J by 5 bases, leaving 14 bases between them. The DNA for the CDR3 is TGTGCCAGCAGCTTAGCAAACAGGGAACTGCATCAGCCCCAGCATTTT. This encodes CASSLANRELHQPQHF.